This TCR beta chain was recovered during a study of T cell clonality in common variable immunodeficiency. This CDR3 comprises 13 residues. V was cut by 8 bases and J by 2 bases, with 10 bases left in between. Germline assignment: CDR1 SGHTA and CDR2 FQGNSA. The assay was immunoSEQ multiplex PCR, and TCRdb's table has in-frame clones only and misses some. There are 15,000 to 25,000 clones in the sample, none observed a single time. In its sample, this clone was seen a few times. No antigen is known for it. The read finishes 3 residues shy of the CDR3 end, and the germline J gene is used to complete it. Study-level points and caveats: Reportedly, TCR beta sequences from common variable immunodeficiency showed fewer deletions and N-nucleotide insertions.

The origin of this receptor is a human donor with common variable immunodeficiency. Material: peripheral blood mononuclear cells. The chain is built from TRBV7-2 and TRBJ1-5; perhaps TRBD1 as D (5 bases). Partial CDR3 DNA: TGTGCCAGCGCAGGCAGGGGCAATCAGCCC. The encoded protein is CASAGRGNQP. The CDR3 as a whole reads CASAGRGNQPQHF.